The 14 T cell receptor beta chains below were found in one sample sequenced in a study of blood T cell repertoires in COVID-19. Some clones are missing from TCRdb's copy, which holds only in-frame ones; the method was immunoSEQ multiplex PCR. The sample yields 200,000 to 250,000 clones, roughly nine tenths seen once. Sequencing used peripheral blood. These receptors were obtained from a man aged 60 to 69 who had recovered from COVID-19.

The chain links TRBV3-1 (or the pseudogene TRBV3-2) to TRBJ2-7; 10 bases map to TRBD2. The junction had 6 bases not matched to a gene; V was cut back by 5 bases and J by 2 bases. CDR3 length: 15 residues. Per germline, CDR1 LGHDT and CDR2 YNNKEL (reference sequence). CDR3 in DNA: TGTGCCAGCAGCTCGCCGGGACTAGCGACCTACGAGCAGTACTTC. It translates to CASSSPGLATYEQYF.

This clone was picked up a small number of times. This chain joins TRBV9 and TRBJ2-3; 7 bases match TRBD2. The V and J ends lost 4 bases and 8 bases, in that order; junction bases with no gene match: 10. This CDR3 is 14 amino acids long. CDR1 is SGDLS, CDR2 YYNGEE, per germline. CDR3 residues: CASSSTSASATQYF. CDR3 sequence (DNA): TGTGCCAGCAGCAGTACTAGCGCCAGTGCTACGCAGTATTTT.

The gene calls are TRBV19 and TRBJ2-2; D might be TRBD1 (6 bases). This CDR3 has 15 residues. Germline V gene lookup returns CDR1 LNHDA and CDR2 SQIVND (reference sequence). V dropped 0 bases and J dropped 4 bases, with 9 bases sitting between them. CDR3 sequence reads: CASSIDTGTTGELFF. The CDR3 DNA sequence: TGTGCCAGTAGTATAGATACAGGGACCACCGGGGAGCTGTTTTTT.

The chain links TRBV27 to TRBJ1-2; TRBD1 matches at 10 bases. The CDR3 has 15 amino acids. Germline CDR1 is MNHEY and CDR2 is SMNVEV (reference sequence). The junction had 9 bases not matched to a gene; V was cut back by 5 bases and J by 6 bases. The CDR3 nucleotides are TGTGCCAGCAGTCAGGGACAGGGGCCGCGAGATGGCTACACCTTC. It encodes CASSQGQGPRDGYTF.

The gene calls are TRBV24-1 and TRBJ2-3; 16 bases align to TRBD2. Germline V CDR1 and CDR2: KGHDR, SFDVKD. The CDR3 contains 19 residues. Losses at the gene ends were 3 bases for V and 4 bases for J; bases not matched to a gene: 9. The CDR3 coding sequence is TGTGCCACCAGTGATGCCGGGACTAGCGGGGGGGCCCGCCCAGATACGCAGTATTTT. Encoded protein: CATSDAGTSGGARPDTQYF.

The chain combines TRBV11-3 with TRBJ2-2, with D possibly TRBD1 on 5 matching bases. CDR3 length equals 14 residues. Germline lookup yields CDR1 SGHNT and CDR2 YENEEA. The V end lost 5 bases, the J end lost 5 bases, and 12 bases lay between the germline ends. The CDR3 bases are TGTGCCAGCAGCCAAGGGGTAGTGACCGGGGAGCTGTTTTTT. Translation: CASSQGVVTGELFF.

The chain uses TRBV7-6 and TRBJ2-3, with TRBD1 as a possible D gene (6 bases). The CDR3 runs to 16 residues. V was clipped by 6 bases and J by 1 base, with 17 bases between them. Germline CDR1 is SGHVS and CDR2 is FNYEAQ. DNA of the CDR3: TGTGCCAGCAGTCCCGGGACAAGAACTCGCACAGATACGCAGTATTTT. It specifies CASSPGTRTRTDTQYF.

The chain links TRBV7-2 to TRBJ1-2; a possible D gene is TRBD1 (5 bases). Germline V gene lookup returns CDR1 SGHTA and CDR2 FQGNSA. This CDR3 has 14 amino acids. V gave up 4 bases and J gave up 7 bases, with 16 bases separating them. CDR3 in DNA: TGTGCCAGCAGCTCAATGCCGGACACCTCTGGCTACACCTTC. Protein product: CASSSMPDTSGYTF.

V and J are TRBV10-3 and TRBJ1-2; 7 bases agree with TRBD1. Per the germline V gene, CDR1 is ENHRY and CDR2 is SYGVKD. V lost 2 bases and J lost 6; bases outside the gene matches: 6. This CDR3 spans 14 amino acids. The chain's CDR3 is CAISEPGTVDGYTF. In DNA form, the CDR3 reads TGTGCCATCAGTGAGCCCGGGACAGTGGATGGCTACACCTTC.

The rearrangement uses TRBV11-1 and TRBJ2-5, with 14 bases matching TRBD2. The CDR3 loop spans 16 amino acids. Germline V gene data show CDR1 as SGHAT and CDR2 as FQDESV (reference sequence). V was pared by 5 bases and J by 5 bases, with 7 bases of the junction left unmatched. CDR3 sequence: CASSPRLAGGWETQYF. DNA of the CDR3: TGTGCCAGCAGCCCCCGACTAGCGGGAGGGTGGGAGACCCAGTACTTC.

The CDR3 sequence is CASSQGGNTEAFF. CDR3 sequence (DNA): TGTGCCAGCAGCCAAGGAGGTAACACTGAAGCTTTCTTT. V usage is TRBV3-1 (or the pseudogene TRBV3-2) and J usage is TRBJ1-1; D is uncertain. The length of the CDR3 is 13 residues. V dropped 1 base and J dropped 2 bases, with 5 bases sitting between them. Germline CDR1 is LGHDT and CDR2 is YNNKEL (reference sequence).

The chain uses TRBV3-1 (or the pseudogene TRBV3-2) and TRBJ1-3; 9 bases align to TRBD1. Germline-derived CDR1 and CDR2 are LGHDT and YNNKEL (reference sequence). The CDR3 length is 17 residues. Trimming removed 1 base from V and 0 bases from J; junction bases left unmatched: 4. CDR3 residues: CASSQGTGVNSGNTIYF. CDR3 sequence (DNA): TGTGCCAGCAGCCAAGGGACAGGGGTCAACTCTGGAAACACCATATATTTT.

The chain is built from TRBV5-1 and TRBJ1-2; a possible D gene is TRBD1 (5 bases). CDR3 length: 14 amino acids. Germline CDR1 SGHRS, CDR2 YFSETQ. V shed 4 bases and J shed 6 bases, with 16 bases lying between them. CDR3 amino acids: CASSRGDPGDGYTF. CDR3 in DNA: TGCGCCAGCAGCCGTGGGGATCCGGGGGATGGCTACACCTTC.

This rearrangement joins TRBV2 to TRBJ1-2; perhaps TRBD1 as D (6 bases). V lost 5 bases, J lost 5 bases, and 9 bases lay in between. There are 12 residues in the CDR3. CDR1 and CDR2 (germline): SNHLY, FYNNEI. CDR3 bases: TGTGCCAGCAGTATCCAGGGGTATGGCTACACCTTC. This sequence encodes CASSIQGYGYTF.